The 31 T cell receptor beta chains presented below share a single source sample, sequenced in a study of CD8+CD57+ T cells in acquired aplastic anemia. TCR beta VDJ and CDR3 were profiled, and genomic DNA was the template. One entry per CDR3 protein results from TCRdb running MiXCR on the reads. The sample consists of around 140,000 distinct CDR3 sequences, 41% of them appearing once. Sequencing input: sorted CD4+, CD8+, or CD8+CD57+ T cells (not recorded which) from PBMCs. The source is a human donor in good health, serving as a control.

At least ten counts were recorded for this clonotype. The gene calls are TRBV30 and TRBJ1-2; the D gene is possibly TRBD1 (5 bases). Germline assignment: CDR1 GTSNPN and CDR2 SVGIG (reference sequence). V was pared by 4 bases and J by 2 bases, with 17 bases between. This CDR3 has 15 amino acids. The DNA of the CDR3 is TGTGCCTGGAATCGGGGCGAAGCAGGGAACTATGGCTACACCTTC. As protein: CAWNRGEAGNYGYTF.

As regards this clonotype: No conserved phenylalanine or tryptophan is present at the end of the CDR3, so a read error is the likely explanation. The chain carries TRBV2 and TRBJ1-3; D is uncertain. The germline gives CDR1 SNHLY, CDR2 FYNNEI. The CDR3 covers 15 residues. The CDR3 coding sequence is TGTGTCAGCAGTGGGTGGAGGAACTCTGGAAACACCATATATCTT. It yields the protein CVSSGWRNSGNTIYL.

This clonotype has just a few counts. One end of the junction does not line up with germline, which may come from a read error. V and J are TRBV10-3 and TRBJ2-7; 9 bases match TRBD1. The length of the CDR3 is 13 residues. CDR1 ENHRY and CDR2 SYGVKD come from the germline V gene. CDR3 sequence: CATSTGGQNEQYF. For the CDR3, the DNA is TGTGCCACCAGTACAGGGGGCCAGAACGAGCAGTACTTC.

This clonotype was observed many times. The CDR3 sequence: CASGATDTQYF. The CDR3 DNA reads as TGTGCCAGCGGGGCCACAGATACGCAGTATTTT. This chain uses TRBV11-3 with TRBJ2-3; D might be TRBD1 (5 bases). V shed 8 bases and J shed 2 bases, with 5 bases lying between them. The CDR3 length is 11 residues. Germline V gene data show CDR1 as SGHNT and CDR2 as YENEEA. The variable domain in full, with the rest retrieved from reference TRBV11-3 and TRBJ2-3, is EAGVVQSPRYKIIEKKQPVAFWCNPISGHNTLYWYLQNLGQGPELLIRYENEEAVDDSQLPKDRFSAERLKGVDSTLKIQPAELGDSAVYLCASGATDTQYFGPGTRLTVL.

In this sample, this clonotype turned up many times. The chain is built from TRBV15 and TRBJ1-2, with D uncertain. Germline V CDR1 and CDR2: LNHNV, YYDKDF (reference sequence). The CDR3 consists of 13 residues. V was trimmed by 1 base and J by 4 bases, leaving 7 bases between them. The CDR3, as DNA: TGTGCCACCAGCAGAGGCGAGATCTATGGCTACACCTTC. Its translation is CATSRGEIYGYTF.

This clonotype was recorded at least ten times. The rearrangement links TRBV19 to TRBJ2-1; 10 bases align to TRBD2. The germline gives CDR1 LNHDA, CDR2 SQIVND (reference sequence). The CDR3 runs 15 residues. J was trimmed by 9 bases and V by 3 bases; bases with no gene match: 8. CDR3 in amino acids: CASSIMGTSVGEQFF. In nucleotides, the CDR3 is TGTGCCAGTAGTATCATGGGGACTAGCGTGGGTGAGCAGTTCTTC.

V usage is TRBV4-1 and J usage is TRBJ1-1; 9 nucleotides align to TRBD1. The CDR3 extends over 14 amino acids. The V segment lost 7 bases and the J segment 4 bases; nucleotides outside the gene matches: 7. Germline CDR1 and CDR2: MGHRA and YSYEKL. The CDR3 spells CASTHGTGTTEAFF. The CDR3 nucleotides read TGCGCCAGCACCCACGGGACAGGGACCACTGAAGCTTTCTTT.

Ten or more counts support this clonotype. The chain combines TRBV30 with TRBJ2-5, with D perhaps TRBD2 (6 bases). Germline loops: CDR1 GTSNPN, CDR2 SVGIG (reference sequence). The CDR3 extends over 11 amino acids. V lost 6 bases, J lost 4 bases, and 9 bases lay in between. The CDR3 DNA reads as TGTGCCTGTGCGGAGGGAGAGACCCAGTACTTC. Translating gives CACAEGETQYF.

The rearrangement uses TRBV2 and TRBJ1-6; no reliable D call. The CDR3 has 15 amino acids. Germline V gene sequence: CDR1 SNHLY, CDR2 FYNNEI. V dropped 6 bases and J dropped 5 bases, with 14 bases sitting between them. The CDR3 spells CASSHRAQDNSPLHF. CDR3 sequence (DNA): TGTGCCAGCAGCCATCGGGCGCAGGATAATTCACCCCTCCACTTT.

A word on this clonotype: Just one base apart from a much larger clone, this may be a read error. This chain uses TRBV6-1 with TRBJ1-3; D may be TRBD1 (5 bases). There are 16 residues in the CDR3. Germline CDR1 and CDR2: MNHNS and SASEGT. Written as DNA, the CDR3 is TGTCCCAGCAGTCCGACGGGGGATTGGGCTGGAAACACCATATATTTT. Protein product: CPSSPTGDWAGNTIYF.

Only a few counts were recorded for this clonotype. A single base separates this from a much larger clone, so it may be a read error. CDR3 in amino acids: CTTSDLHGFGGYTF. Written as DNA, the CDR3 is TGTACCACCAGTGATTTGCACGGGTTTGGAGGCTACACCTTC. The chain employs TRBV24-1 and TRBJ1-2, with D uncertain. CDR1 KGHDR and CDR2 SFDVKD come from the germline V gene. The CDR3 has 14 residues.

For this clonotype: The CDR3 end shows no conserved phenylalanine or tryptophan, and so a read error is likely. The rearrangement links TRBV20-1 to TRBJ2-3; TRBD1 aligns across 10 bases. The CDR3 is 15 amino acids. Germline lookup yields CDR1 DFQATT and CDR2 SNEGSKA (reference sequence). V was clipped by 3 bases and J by 1 base; unmatched bases: 4. CDR3 in amino acids: CSASGGQGGTDTQYS. CDR3 DNA sequence: TGCAGTGCTAGTGGAGGACAGGGGGGCACAGATACGCAGTATTCT.

This clonotype showed up many times. V gene TRBV6-6 combines with J gene TRBJ1-6; D is unresolved. Germline values: CDR1 MNHNY, CDR2 SVGAGI (reference sequence). The V end was cut by 0 bases, the J end by 7 bases, with 4 bases between. There are 13 residues in the CDR3. The CDR3 DNA reads as TGTGCCAGCAGTTACTCGCCCAATTCACCCCTCCACTTT. It translates to CASSYSPNSPLHF.

Points on this clonotype: This may arise from a read error, as a much more abundant clone is one base away. V usage is TRBV6-2 or TRBV6-3 and J usage is TRBJ2-1; TRBD1 matches at 8 bases. Germline values: CDR1 MNHEY, CDR2 SVGEGT. CDR3 length: 13 residues. CDR3 DNA sequence: TGTACCAGCACCAAGGGTGCAGGGGGCTGGCAGTTCTTC. Protein sequence: CTSTKGAGGWQFF.

The CDR3 region has the DNA TGTGCCAGCAGCTTAAGGTCCCAGCGGGAGGGCTACGAGCAGTACTTC. This sequence encodes CASSLRSQREGYEQYF. The V gene is TRBV7-6, the J gene TRBJ2-7; TRBD2 matches 10 bases. V dropped 2 bases and J dropped 3; count of bases not matched to a gene: 7. Germline V CDR1 and CDR2: SGHVS, FNYEAQ. The CDR3 has 16 amino acids.

The V gene is TRBV24-1, the J gene TRBJ1-5; 9 bases are shared with TRBD1. Losses at the gene ends were 7 bases for V and 3 bases for J; bases not matched to a gene: 12. Germline V CDR1 and CDR2: KGHDR, SFDVKD. This CDR3 is 17 amino acids long. CDR3 DNA: TGTGCCACCAGCTCAGACCGGGACAGGGAGGACAATCAGCCCCAGCATTTT. Protein product: CATSSDRDREDNQPQHF.

This clonotype was seen repeatedly, ten times or more. V is TRBV19 and J is TRBJ1-5; D might be TRBD1 (6 bases). CDR1 and CDR2 (germline): LNHDA, SQIVND (reference sequence). The ends were cut back, 1 base at V and 6 bases at J, with 13 bases in the middle. This CDR3 is built from 15 residues. CDR3 in amino acids: CASSIVGGGGQPQHF. The DNA for the CDR3 is TGTGCCAGTAGTATAGTCGGAGGGGGAGGTCAGCCCCAGCATTTT. Full variable domain (rest looked up from reference TRBV19 and TRBJ1-5): DGGITQSPKYLFRKEGQNVTLSCEQNLNHDAMYWYRQDPGQGLRLIYYSQIVNDFQKGDIAEGYSVSREKKESFPLTVTSAQKNPTAFYLCASSIVGGGGQPQHFGDGTRLSIL.

This clonotype was seen a few times. In this CDR3 the conserved last residue, phenylalanine or tryptophan, is missing, so a read error is likely. This sequence joins TRBV2 and TRBJ1-4, with unresolved D. V shed 5 bases and J shed 4 bases, with 11 bases lying between them. There are 14 residues in the CDR3. Germline CDR1 SNHLY, CDR2 FYNNEI. Written as DNA, the CDR3 is TGTGCCAGCAGTAAGGAGGGAGTTAATGAAAAACTGTTTTCT. It specifies CASSKEGVNEKLFS.

The table lists this clonotype with many counts. Compared with germline, one end of the junction differs, possibly owing to a read error. This chain uses TRBV10-3 with TRBJ1-1; TRBD1 agrees at 11 bases. CDR1 and CDR2 from the germline V gene are ENHRY and SYGVKD. The CDR3 has 14 residues. CDR3 sequence (DNA): TGTGCCAGCAGTTGGACAGGGGGCGAATCTTGGGCTTTCTTT. As protein: CASSWTGGESWAFF.

This clonotype showed up many times. This rearrangement joins TRBV9 to TRBJ2-5; TRBD2 matches 7 bases. Looked up from germline, CDR1 is SGDLS and CDR2 is YYNGEE. V dropped 8 bases and J dropped 2; count of bases not matched to a gene: 9. The CDR3 totals 14 residues. The CDR3 nucleotides read TGTGCCAGGTGGGCGGGGGTACTTCAAGAGACCCAGTACTTC. It specifies CARWAGVLQETQYF.

This chain joins TRBV19 and TRBJ1-5; maybe TRBD1 (6 bases). The CDR3 is 13 residues long. The V gene's germline CDR1 is LNHDA and CDR2 SQIVND (reference sequence). Trimming cost V 7 bases and J 7 bases, with 14 bases left between them. In DNA form, the CDR3 reads TGTGCCAGTAAGAGGGGGGGGGGGCAGCCCCAGCATTTT. It specifies CASKRGGGQPQHF.

CDR3 region: CASSYGGQSEEQYF. The CDR3 DNA sequence: TGTGCCAGCAGTTACGGGGGGCAGTCGGAAGAGCAGTACTTC. The chain recombines TRBV6-4 with TRBJ2-7; possibly TRBD2 for D (7 bases). The CDR3 length is 14 residues. Trimming shortened V by 5 bases and J by 7 bases, and 18 bases separated the two germline ends. Germline loops: CDR1 MRHNA, CDR2 SNTAGT.

The chain carries TRBV30 and TRBJ1-3, with a weak D call TRBD1 (6 bases). The CDR3 has 15 residues. Trimming took 3 bases from V and 9 from J, leaving 21 bases between them. CDR1 GTSNPN and CDR2 SVGIG come from the germline V gene (reference sequence). DNA of the CDR3: TGTGCCTGGAGCCAAGATACGCAGGGGTCCTTCACCATATATTTT. It codes for CAWSQDTQGSFTIYF.

This rearrangement joins TRBV10-3 to TRBJ1-1; D might be TRBD1 (5 bases). The CDR3 is 16 amino acids. Germline V CDR1 and CDR2: ENHRY, SYGVKD. V was trimmed by 5 bases and J by 2 bases, leaving 18 bases between them. The CDR3 DNA sequence: TGTGCCATCAGTTTATCGGTGGGGCTTAGCAACACTGAAGCTTTCTTT. As protein: CAISLSVGLSNTEAFF.

This clonotype was observed many times. The chain is built from TRBV20-1 and TRBJ2-7; 10 bases fit TRBD2. The junction had 3 bases not matched to a gene; V was cut back by 2 bases and J by 2 bases. The CDR3 has 14 residues. Germline CDR1 DFQATT, CDR2 SNEGSKA (reference sequence). CDR3 in amino acids: CSARSSGSPYEQYF. Here the CDR3 DNA reads TGCAGTGCTAGATCTAGCGGGAGTCCCTACGAGCAGTACTTC.

There are a few counts of this clonotype. The gene calls are TRBV7-9 and TRBJ2-1, with D tentatively TRBD2 (7 bases). This CDR3 has 18 amino acids. V shed 5 bases and J shed 0 bases, with 20 bases lying between them. Germline values: CDR1 SEHNR, CDR2 FQNEAQ (reference sequence). The CDR3 region is CASSHRVGGGHSYNEQFF. CDR3 nucleotides: TGTGCCAGCAGCCATAGGGTGGGGGGGGGGCACTCCTACAATGAGCAGTTCTTC.

This clonotype was found many times. The V gene is TRBV4-1, the J gene TRBJ2-2; possibly TRBD1 for D (5 bases). This CDR3 has 16 amino acids. V dropped 4 bases and J dropped 4 bases, with 16 bases sitting between them. Germline V gene lookup returns CDR1 MGHRA and CDR2 YSYEKL. CDR3 residues: CASSPPGRAATGELFF. CDR3 nucleotide sequence: TGCGCCAGCAGCCCCCCTGGCAGGGCGGCCACCGGGGAGCTGTTTTTT.

This clonotype showed up many times. The chain is built from TRBV5-5 and TRBJ1-1, with D hard to call. Germline V gene lookup returns CDR1 SGHKS and CDR2 YYEKEE (reference sequence). The CDR3 loop spans 15 amino acids. Trimming removed 1 base from V and 5 bases from J, with 15 bases in between. CDR3 loop: CASSLSDGLGTEAFF. Here the CDR3 DNA reads TGTGCCAGCAGCTTGAGTGACGGACTTGGGACTGAAGCTTTCTTT.

This chain uses TRBV19 with TRBJ2-7; TRBD2 matches 7 bases. Germline CDR1 is LNHDA and CDR2 is SQIVND (reference sequence). The CDR3 spans 14 residues. Trimming at V came to 1 base and at J to 6 bases, leaving 6 bases not matched to a gene. The CDR3 region has the DNA TGTGCCAGTAGTATAGCGGGAGGCCGCTCCGAGCAGTACTTC. Its protein is CASSIAGGRSEQYF.

This clonotype has a handful of counts. The CDR3 region has the DNA TGTGCCAGCAGCTTGGACAGGGGGCAGGTAGAGACCCAGTACTTC. As protein: CASSLDRGQVETQYF. The chain links TRBV5-6 to TRBJ2-5; 9 bases align to TRBD1. Germline V gene lookup returns CDR1 SGHDT and CDR2 YYEEEE. Unmatched junction bases numbered 4, after V lost 0 bases and J lost 4 bases. The length of the CDR3 is 15 residues. The full variable domain, with the rest looked up from reference TRBV5-6 and TRBJ2-5, is DAGVTQSPTHLIKTRGQQVTLRCSPKSGHDTVSWYQQALGQGPQFIFQYYEEEERQRGNFPDRFSGHQFPNYSSELNVNALLLGDSALYLCASSLDRGQVETQYFGPGTRLLVL.

This clonotype was seen at least ten times. The J gene is TRBJ2-7, the V gene TRBV6-5, with 7 positions matching TRBD1. The germline gives CDR1 MNHEY, CDR2 SVGAGI. The trim removed 5 bases at V and 5 bases at J, leaving 15 bases unmatched. This CDR3 has 16 residues. Here the CDR3 DNA reads TGTGCCAGCAGTAAACCCAAGACAGGGTTTGCCCACGAGCAGTACTTC. Translating gives CASSKPKTGFAHEQYF.